This entry lists 27 T cell receptor beta chains sequenced from one sample in a study of T cells and copy number aberrations in small-cell lung cancer (dated by TCRdb to 2020 to 2022). The method was the immunoSEQ multiplex PCR assay. Imported from immuneACCESS, the table was reduced by TCRdb to in-frame sequences with V and J called. These copies leave out some clones; in studies compared against another copy, an unresolved V gene accounts for under half, and the cause of the remainder is not known. In all, the sample holds 1,500 to 2,000 clones, and 80% to 90% of those were seen once. Approximately 7.1% of the sample lies in the top ten. Sample: normal tissue next to the tumor. Receptors originate from a man in his 60s with small cell lung cancer.

The chain joins TRBV28 to TRBJ2-7; D uncertain. The CDR3 totals 14 residues. Trimming shortened V by 4 bases and J by 3 bases, and 13 bases separated the two germline ends. Germline assignment: CDR1 MDHEN and CDR2 SYDVKM. CDR3 sequence: CASSWSAIGYEQYF. CDR3 in DNA: TGTGCCAGCAGTTGGTCGGCTATCGGCTACGAGCAGTACTTC. Based on the CDR3 plus reference TRBV28 and TRBJ2-7, the full variable domain is DVKVTQSSRYLVKRTGEKVFLECVQDMDHENMFWYRQDPGLGLRLIYFSYDVKMKEKGDIPEGYSVSREKKERFSLILESASTNQTSMYLCASSWSAIGYEQYFGPGTRLTVT.

The rearrangement joins TRBV2 to TRBJ1-5, with 9 bases identical to TRBD1. Germline V lookup: CDR1 SNHLY, CDR2 FYNNEI. V was clipped by 6 bases and J by 7 bases; unmatched bases: 10. CDR3 length: 15 amino acids. The CDR3 nucleotides are TGTGCCAGCAGCGAGGTGGGACAGGGCCGACAGCCCCAGCATTTT. This translates into CASSEVGQGRQPQHF.

This chain joins TRBV11-2 and TRBJ2-7; 10 bases are shared with TRBD1. The CDR3 totals 13 residues. Per the germline V gene, CDR1 is SGHAT and CDR2 is FQNNGV. V was clipped by 5 bases and J by 6 bases; unmatched bases: 4. CDR3 in amino acids: CASSTRTGGEQYF. The CDR3 DNA follows: TGTGCCAGCAGCACCCGGACAGGGGGCGAGCAGTACTTC.

This clone was found a few times. The chain links TRBV28 to TRBJ2-5; TRBD2 might be the D (7 bases). CDR1 and CDR2 (germline): MDHEN, SYDVKM. The ends were cut back, 10 bases at V and 7 bases at J, with 19 bases in the middle. CDR3 size: 13 residues. CDR3 DNA sequence: TGTGCCACAGGGACTACCATAGGGGGGACCCAGTACTTC. Residues: CATGTTIGGTQYF.

This clone has a single count. CDR3 protein: CASSQGVMTDTQYF. The CDR3 DNA is TGTGCCAGCAGTCAGGGCGTTATGACAGATACGCAGTATTTT. V gene TRBV28 combines with J gene TRBJ2-3, with D possibly TRBD1 on 5 matching bases. Germline CDR1 reads MDHEN; CDR2 reads SYDVKM. This CDR3 is built from 14 residues. V was clipped by 5 bases and J by 3 bases, with 12 bases between them. The variable domain in full, with the rest retrieved from reference TRBV28 and TRBJ2-3, is DVKVTQSSRYLVKRTGEKVFLECVQDMDHENMFWYRQDPGLGLRLIYFSYDVKMKEKGDIPEGYSVSREKKERFSLILESASTNQTSMYLCASSQGVMTDTQYFGPGTRLTVL.

This clone was recorded once. The chain links TRBV28 to TRBJ1-2, with a weak D call TRBD1 (6 bases). Trimming shortened V by 1 base and J by 6 bases, and 12 bases separated the two germline ends. This CDR3 region has 14 residues. Germline CDR1 MDHEN, CDR2 SYDVKM. Written as DNA, the CDR3 is TGTGCCAGCAGTTTATCGGAGGGGGTGGATGGCTACACCTTC. Its translation: CASSLSEGVDGYTF.

The chain employs TRBV13 and TRBJ1-1; D remains ambiguous. The V gene lost 3 bases and the J gene lost 0 bases, with 5 bases spanning the gap. From germline, CDR1 is PRHDT and CDR2 FYEKMQ (reference sequence). The CDR3 loop spans 13 amino acids. CDR3 protein: CASSLTLNTEAFF. CDR3 DNA: TGTGCCAGCAGCTTGACACTGAACACTGAAGCTTTCTTT.

The J gene is TRBJ2-1, the V gene TRBV10-3; possibly TRBD2 for D (6 bases). The CDR3 length is 14 residues. V lost 3 bases to trimming and J lost 5 bases, with 11 bases between them. Germline lookup yields CDR1 ENHRY and CDR2 SYGVKD. Here the CDR3 DNA reads TGTGCCATCAGTGATAGGCGGGAAGACAATGAGCAGTTCTTC. This codes for CAISDRREDNEQFF.

The chain joins TRBV7-2 to TRBJ2-7; D is possibly TRBD1 (6 bases). CDR3 size: 14 residues. Trimming stripped 7 bases from V and 3 bases from J, with 16 bases between. Germline V lookup: CDR1 SGHTA, CDR2 FQGNSA. The CDR3 here is CASKDSGGFYEQYF. Written as DNA, the CDR3 is TGTGCCAGCAAGGACAGTGGGGGATTCTACGAGCAGTACTTC.

The rearrangement joins TRBV28 to TRBJ1-1; D unclear. The V end lost 3 bases, the J end lost 8 bases, and 10 bases lay between the germline ends. This CDR3 has 12 amino acids. CDR1 MDHEN and CDR2 SYDVKM come from the germline V gene. The CDR3 nucleotides are TGTGCCAGCAGTTTTCAGAAAGTGGAAGCTTTCTTT. Protein sequence: CASSFQKVEAFF.

The rearrangement joins TRBV19 to TRBJ1-1, with a possible D match to TRBD1 (6 bases). Germline lookup yields CDR1 LNHDA and CDR2 SQIVND (reference sequence). CDR3 length: 13 residues. The V end was cut by 3 bases, the J end by 4 bases, with 9 bases between. CDR3 amino acids: CASSITGSTEAFF. CDR3 DNA: TGTGCCAGTAGTATTACAGGGAGCACTGAAGCTTTCTTT.

The CDR3 is CAWSYGQDEQYF. The CDR3 DNA reads TGTGCCTGGAGTTACGGGCAGGACGAGCAGTACTTC. The chain joins TRBV30 to TRBJ2-7; no reliable D call. The CDR3 has 12 residues. Germline assignment: CDR1 GTSNPN and CDR2 SVGIG (reference sequence). Trimming removed 2 bases at V and 5 bases at J, with 10 bases between.

On this clone itself: Other DNA variants within this sample encode the same CDR3. V is TRBV27 and J is TRBJ2-2; no reliable D call. V lost 3 bases and J 2 bases, leaving 4 bases between the germline ends. CDR1 is MNHEY, CDR2 SMNVEV, per germline (reference sequence). CDR3 length: 13 amino acids. The CDR3 reads CASSFPNTGELFF. The CDR3 DNA reads as TGTGCCAGCAGTTTCCCCAACACCGGGGAGCTGTTTTTT.

The V and J genes are TRBV9 and TRBJ1-2; D unclear. Trimming left V 0 bases short and J 0 bases short, with 9 bases between. Germline V gene lookup returns CDR1 SGDLS and CDR2 YYNGEE. The CDR3 is made up of 15 amino acids. The CDR3 DNA is TGTGCCAGCAGCGTAGGCGGCAGGACTAACTATGGCTACACCTTC. This translates into CASSVGGRTNYGYTF.

V gene TRBV5-6 combines with J gene TRBJ1-1, with 10 nucleotides matching TRBD1. The J segment lost 5 bases and the V segment lost 4 bases, leaving 8 bases of the junction unmatched. Germline V lookup: CDR1 SGHDT, CDR2 YYEEEE. The CDR3 is 15 amino acids. CDR3 amino acids: CASSPGQGLGTEAFF. The CDR3 DNA sequence: TGTGCCAGCAGCCCGGGACAGGGGCTGGGGACTGAAGCTTTCTTT. The full variable domain, with the rest looked up from reference TRBV5-6 and TRBJ1-1, is DAGVTQSPTHLIKTRGQQVTLRCSPKSGHDTVSWYQQALGQGPQFIFQYYEEEERQRGNFPDRFSGHQFPNYSSELNVNALLLGDSALYLCASSPGQGLGTEAFFGQGTRLTVV.

This chain connects TRBV2 to TRBJ2-1, with D tentatively TRBD1 (5 bases). CDR3 length: 15 residues. V dropped 2 bases and J dropped 15 bases, with 23 bases sitting between them. Germline CDR1 SNHLY, CDR2 FYNNEI. The CDR3 DNA follows: TGTGCCAGCAGTGAAATGGGGCAGGCTAAGTCTTATCCGTTCTTC. This translates into CASSEMGQAKSYPFF.

V and J are TRBV30 and TRBJ1-5; maybe TRBD1 (5 bases). Germline V gene data show CDR1 as GTSNPN and CDR2 as SVGIG (reference sequence). Trimming left V 1 base short and J 2 bases short, with 18 bases between. The CDR3 is 17 residues long. The CDR3 reads CAWSGEQVSVGNQPQHF. The CDR3 bases are TGTGCCTGGAGTGGTGAACAGGTTAGCGTAGGCAATCAGCCCCAGCATTTT.

V and J are TRBV6-5 and TRBJ1-1; the D is unclear. Per the germline V gene, CDR1 is MNHEY and CDR2 is SVGAGI. V lost 4 bases to trimming and J lost 0 bases, with 15 bases between them. This CDR3 contains 16 residues. The CDR3 is CASSSTYTEMNTEAFF. The CDR3 DNA reads TGTGCCAGCAGTTCTACCTACACGGAAATGAACACTGAAGCTTTCTTT.

The chain links TRBV7-2 to TRBJ1-2; 8 bases line up with TRBD1. This CDR3 contains 13 residues. The germline V gene has CDR1 SGHTA and CDR2 FQGNSA. The V gene end was trimmed by 0 bases and the J gene end by 7 bases; junction bases not matched to a gene: 1. The CDR3 DNA reads TGTGCCAGCAGCTTAGCGCAGGGGGCTGGCTACACCTTC. It yields the protein CASSLAQGAGYTF.

The chain has TRBV5-1 and TRBJ2-3; a weak D match, TRBD1 (5 bases). V was shortened by 0 bases and J by 2 bases, with 10 bases between the two germline ends. The germline CDR1 and CDR2 sequences are SGHRS and YFSETQ. This CDR3 has 15 amino acids. CDR3 protein: CASSLDRSITDTQYF. As DNA, the CDR3 is TGCGCCAGCAGCTTGGACAGGTCTATCACAGATACGCAGTATTTT.

V gene TRBV6-5 combines with J gene TRBJ1-2; no reliable D call. The germline CDR1 and CDR2 sequences are MNHEY and SVGAGI. V dropped 0 bases and J dropped 2 bases, with 13 bases sitting between them. This CDR3 has 16 amino acids. CDR3 DNA sequence: TGTGCCAGCAGTTACTCCCGGGCCGAGGGAAACTATGGCTACACCTTC. Translated, it gives CASSYSRAEGNYGYTF.

The chain employs TRBV5-4 and TRBJ1-2, with 8 bases identical to TRBD1. Germline V CDR1 and CDR2: SGHNT, YYREEE (reference sequence). The V and J ends lost 1 base and 0 bases, in that order; junction bases with no gene match: 2. This CDR3 region has 15 residues. In DNA form, the CDR3 reads TGTGCCAGCAGCTTGAACAGGGGGACTAACTATGGCTACACCTTC. Encoded protein: CASSLNRGTNYGYTF.

The rearrangement uses TRBV11-3 and TRBJ2-3; 9 positions match TRBD2. CDR3 size: 17 residues. V shed 0 bases, J shed 2 bases, and the junction held 6 bases outside the gene matches. In germline, CDR1 is SGHNT, CDR2 YENEEA. In DNA, the CDR3 is TGTGCCAGCAGCTTAGAATTGGCTAGCGGGAACACAGATACGCAGTATTTT. Translated, it gives CASSLELASGNTDTQYF.

V is TRBV30 and J is TRBJ2-5, with 8 bases lining up with TRBD1. The end of the DNA aligns better with TRBJ2-7, so the J call may be wrong. The CDR3 length is 12 residues. CDR1 GTSNPN and CDR2 SVGIG come from the germline V gene (reference sequence). The CDR3 is CACTGGWFEQYF. The CDR3 DNA reads TGTGCTTGCACAGGGGGATGGTTCGAGCAGTACTTC.

V and J are TRBV6-5 and TRBJ1-3; D ambiguous. V lost 5 bases and J 0 bases, leaving 8 bases between the germline ends. Germline-derived CDR1 and CDR2 are MNHEY and SVGAGI. This CDR3 is built from 14 residues. The CDR3 nucleotides are TGTGCCAGCAGTGGTGGAAGCTCTGGAAACACCATATATTTT. Protein: CASSGGSSGNTIYF.

This clone was counted a single time. V usage is TRBV13 and J usage is TRBJ2-7; D gene uncertain. The CDR3 is 13 amino acids. Germline V CDR1 and CDR2: PRHDT, FYEKMQ (reference sequence). V was cut by 1 base and J by 7 bases, with 11 bases left in between. The CDR3 coding sequence is TGTGCCAGCAGCTTAGAGGCCCTCTCGGAGCAGTACTTC. It encodes CASSLEALSEQYF. Variable domain in full (rest from reference TRBV13 and TRBJ2-7): AAGVIQSPRHLIKEKRETATLKCYPIPRHDTVYWYQQGPGQDPQFLISFYEKMQSDKGSIPDRFSAQQFSDYHSELNMSSLELGDSALYFCASSLEALSEQYFGPGTRLTVT.

The V gene is TRBV27, the J gene TRBJ1-4; D call uncertain. Between the trimmed V and J ends, which lost 8 bases and 0 bases, there was a span of 10 bases. The germline CDR1 and CDR2 sequences are MNHEY and SMNVEV (reference sequence). The CDR3 is 14 residues long. The CDR3 nucleotides are TGTGCCAGCGGCCTACTTACAACTAATGAAAAACTGTTTTTT. Translated: CASGLLTTNEKLFF.